This passage covers 24 T cell receptor beta chains from one sample sequenced in a study of T cells in Graves' hyperthyroidism and ophthalmopathy. Amplified TCR beta CDR3 regions derived from RNA transcripts. Initially, a first-round RT-PCR of the TCR CDR3 employed the HTBI primer set. TCRdb analysed the multiplex PCR reads with MiXCR anew, one entry per CDR3 protein. Among 400,000 or so distinct CDR3 sequences listed, about 14% were seen once. The sample was blood. All receptors derive from a middle-aged man with Graves' ophthalmopathy.

This clonotype occurred many times. At one boundary the junction diverges from the germline segment, which might be a read error. The chain recombines TRBV7-7 with TRBJ2-3; 7 bases match TRBD1. This CDR3 has 14 amino acids. The germline V gene has CDR1 SSHAT and CDR2 FNYEAQ (reference sequence). The CDR3 here is CASSPTGITDTQYF. DNA of the CDR3: TGTGCTAGCAGCCCGACAGGGATCACAGATACGCAGTATTTT. Complete variable domain (other parts from reference TRBV7-7 and TRBJ2-3): GAGVSQSPRYKVTKRGQDVTLRCDPISSHATLYWYQQALGQGPEFLTYFNYEAQPDKSGLPSDRFSAERPEGSISTLTIQRTEQRDSAMYRCASSPTGITDTQYFGPGTRLTVL.

This clonotype was counted ten times or more. The rearrangement uses TRBV12-3 or TRBV12-4 and TRBJ1-5, with TRBD1 as a possible D gene (5 bases). This CDR3 is built from 14 residues. V lost 3 bases and J 7 bases, leaving 13 bases between the germline ends. CDR3 nucleotides: TGTGCCAGCAGTTTCAAGGGGCAAGAACAGCCCCAGCATTTT. Residues: CASSFKGQEQPQHF.

In this sample, this clonotype turned up many times. The gene calls are TRBV12-3 or TRBV12-4 and TRBJ2-2; TRBD1 matches 7 bases. The length of the CDR3 is 16 residues. J gave up 4 bases and V 7 bases, and 12 bases lay outside the gene matches. The CDR3 region has the DNA TGTGCCAGCACCCCCGACAGGGTCTGGGTCACCGGGGAGCTGTTTTTT. This gives the protein CASTPDRVWVTGELFF.

This clonotype came up many times. This sequence joins TRBV30 and TRBJ1-4; D perhaps matches TRBD1 (6 bases). CDR1 is GTSNPN and CDR2 is SVGIG in the germline V gene (reference sequence). The CDR3 sequence is 14 residues long. The V gene lost 1 base and the J gene lost 6 bases, with 12 bases spanning the gap. This chain's CDR3 is CAWSGGGGYEKLFF. The CDR3 bases are TGTGCCTGGAGTGGGGGAGGGGGGTATGAAAAACTGTTTTTT.

This clonotype was seen at least ten times. The chain combines TRBV9 with TRBJ2-5; D possibly corresponds to TRBD2 (6 bases). This CDR3 spans 14 amino acids. V was cut by 2 bases and J by 2 bases, with 10 bases left in between. The germline CDR1 and CDR2 sequences are SGDLS and YYNGEE. In DNA, the CDR3 is TGTGCCAGCAGCGTGGACGGGACTCAAGAGACCCAGTACTTC. Translation gives CASSVDGTQETQYF.

Remarks on this clonotype: Because the CDR3 is missing its conserved closing phenylalanine or tryptophan, this is likely a read error. The chain carries TRBV6-2 or TRBV6-3 and TRBJ1-1, with TRBD1 as a possible D gene (6 bases). Trimming stripped 6 bases from V and 4 bases from J, with 21 bases between. The CDR3 runs 16 residues. Per the germline V gene, CDR1 is MNHEY and CDR2 is SVGEGT. The CDR3 reads CASRAGQTLIPTEAFL. CDR3 nucleotides: TGTGCCAGCAGAGCCGGACAGACTTTAATTCCCACTGAAGCTTTCCTT.

This clonotype was detected a few times. The junction shows a germline mismatch at one end, possibly a read error. J is TRBJ1-3 and V is TRBV4-1; unclear D gene. CDR1 and CDR2 from the germline V gene are MGHRA and YSYEKL. The CDR3 spans 14 residues. DNA for the CDR3: TGCGCCAGCAGCCATCCATTCCCTGGAAACACCATTTATTTT. Encoded protein: CASSHPFPGNTIYF.

In this sample, this clonotype turned up many times. The chain carries TRBV30 and TRBJ1-4, with a possible D match to TRBD1 (5 bases). The CDR3 is 13 residues long. Germline V lookup: CDR1 GTSNPN, CDR2 SVGIG (reference sequence). V lost 7 bases to trimming and J lost 0 bases, with 9 bases between them. The CDR3 DNA is TGTGCCTTGGGGGGTACAACTAATGAAAAACTGTTTTTT. The encoded protein is CALGGTTNEKLFF.

This chain connects TRBV27 to TRBJ1-5, with D uncertain. The CDR3 consists of 13 residues. Germline CDR1 reads MNHEY; CDR2 reads SMNVEV (reference sequence). Trimming stripped 3 bases from V and 4 bases from J, with 7 bases between. CDR3 sequence: CASSLQQNQPQHF. The DNA of the CDR3 is TGTGCCAGCAGTTTGCAACAAAATCAGCCCCAGCATTTT.

This clonotype was seen at least ten times. The V call is TRBV30, the J call TRBJ2-3; D remains ambiguous. Trimming took 0 bases from V and 0 from J, leaving 7 bases between them. Germline CDR1 GTSNPN, CDR2 SVGIG (reference sequence). The CDR3 has 14 residues. Written as DNA, the CDR3 is TGTGCCTGGAGTGTTGGTGGGAGCACAGATACGCAGTATTTT. Protein: CAWSVGGSTDTQYF.

This clonotype was detected ten times or more. This sequence joins TRBV5-1 and TRBJ2-7; 9 nucleotides agree with TRBD2. Germline trimming cut 1 base from V and 7 bases from J; bases unmatched to any gene: 9. The CDR3 is made up of 15 amino acids. Germline CDR1 SGHRS, CDR2 YFSETQ. The CDR3 bases are TGCGCCAGCAGCTTGCTAGCGGGATCCTCCTTGGAGCAGTACTTC. This codes for CASSLLAGSSLEQYF.

This clonotype was observed many times. The V and J genes are TRBV11-3 and TRBJ2-7; 7 bases match TRBD2. The V gene end was trimmed by 3 bases and the J gene end by 3 bases; junction bases not matched to a gene: 5. This CDR3 spans 14 amino acids. The germline V gene has CDR1 SGHNT and CDR2 YENEEA. The CDR3 DNA sequence: TGTGCCAGCAGCTTTGGAAGGACTAGCTACGAGCAGTACTTC. It translates to CASSFGRTSYEQYF.

The rearrangement links TRBV4-2 to TRBJ2-3, with D possibly TRBD1 on 5 matching bases. Germline assignment: CDR1 LGHNA and CDR2 YNFKEQ. V lost 4 bases and J lost 0, with 11 bases in between. The CDR3 totals 15 residues. The CDR3 sequence: CASSPLGASTDTQYF. The CDR3 nucleotides read TGTGCCAGCAGCCCGCTAGGGGCTAGCACAGATACGCAGTATTTT.

This clonotype occurred many times. The gene calls are TRBV12-5 and TRBJ2-1; 11 nucleotides agree with TRBD2. J gave up 4 bases and V 6 bases, and 14 bases lay outside the gene matches. The CDR3 has 18 amino acids. Per germline, CDR1 LGHNT and CDR2 FRNRAP. The CDR3 reads CASGPGTSGRGGYNEQFF. The CDR3 DNA sequence: TGTGCTAGTGGCCCCGGGACTAGCGGAAGGGGGGGGTACAATGAGCAGTTCTTC.

In this sample, this clonotype turned up many times. The V call is TRBV11-3, the J call TRBJ2-3; tentative D call: TRBD2 (6 bases). The CDR3 has 16 residues. Trimming cost V 5 bases and J 2 bases, with 17 bases left between them. Germline lookup yields CDR1 SGHNT and CDR2 YENEEA. The chain's CDR3 is CASSTSGRGNTDTQYF. DNA of the CDR3: TGTGCCAGCAGCACCTCCGGGCGGGGTAACACAGATACGCAGTATTTT.

This clonotype was seen many times. The chain is built from TRBV24-1 and TRBJ2-2, with 8 bases matching TRBD1. The germline CDR1 and CDR2 sequences are KGHDR and SFDVKD. This CDR3 is built from 13 residues. After removal of 2 bases from V and 11 bases from J, the junction contained 3 bases not matched to a gene. Written as DNA, the CDR3 is TGTGCCACCAGTGATTGGCAGGGGGCCGAGCTGTTTTTT. It yields the protein CATSDWQGAELFF.

This clonotype was picked up many times. CDR3 region: CASSASGAGETQYF. Written as DNA, the CDR3 is TGTGCCAGCAGTGCTTCGGGGGCCGGGGAGACCCAGTACTTC. This chain uses TRBV2 with TRBJ2-5; D possibly matches TRBD1 or TRBD2 (6 bases each). The CDR3 totals 14 residues. Germline loops: CDR1 SNHLY, CDR2 FYNNEI. V shed 4 bases and J shed 5 bases, with 14 bases lying between them.

There are a few counts of this clonotype. V is TRBV9 and J is TRBJ1-5; D perhaps matches TRBD1 (5 bases). Trimming removed 0 bases at V and 10 bases at J, with 11 bases between. Germline-derived CDR1 and CDR2 are SGDLS and YYNGEE. The CDR3 loop spans 13 amino acids. CDR3 coding DNA: TGTGCCAGCAGCGTAGGGGGCTTTCGACCCCAGCATTTT. Its protein product is CASSVGGFRPQHF.

This clonotype has only a few counts. V is TRBV2 and J is TRBJ2-1; TRBD2 might be the D (5 bases). The CDR3 contains 17 residues. The V gene's germline CDR1 is SNHLY and CDR2 FYNNEI. The ends were cut back, 6 bases at V and 0 bases at J, with 18 bases in the middle. CDR3 loop: CASSRVLAGSSYNEQFF. The CDR3 nucleotides read TGTGCCAGCAGCCGGGTACTCGCGGGTAGCTCCTACAATGAGCAGTTCTTC.

Ten or more counts support this clonotype. The chain employs TRBV18 and TRBJ1-1; the D is unclear. Germline V gene data show CDR1 as KGHSH and CDR2 as LQKENI. V shed 3 bases and J shed 2 bases, with 10 bases lying between them. The CDR3 has 14 residues. CDR3 sequence: CASSPERANTEAFF. The DNA of the CDR3 is TGTGCCAGCTCACCCGAGAGGGCTAACACTGAAGCTTTCTTT.

This clonotype was detected many times. J is TRBJ2-7 and V is TRBV7-9; TRBD2 matches 13 bases. V lost 5 bases and J lost 8; bases outside the gene matches: 9. Germline CDR1 reads SEHNR; CDR2 reads FQNEAQ (reference sequence). The CDR3 runs to 15 residues. This chain's CDR3 is CASSLLGTSGVQQYF. CDR3 coding DNA: TGTGCCAGCAGCCTTCTGGGGACTAGCGGGGTCCAGCAGTACTTC.

There are many counts of this clonotype. The rearrangement links TRBV5-1 to TRBJ2-7, with D hard to call. V gave up 4 bases and J gave up 1 base, with 9 bases separating them. Germline V CDR1 and CDR2: SGHRS, YFSETQ. The CDR3 runs 13 residues. The CDR3: CASSRSDSYEQYF. As DNA, the CDR3 is TGCGCCAGCAGCCGAAGTGATTCCTACGAGCAGTACTTC.

There are a few counts of this clonotype. This sequence joins TRBV29-1 and TRBJ2-3; D assignment may be TRBD1 or TRBD2 (6 bases each). Between the trimmed V and J ends, which lost 6 bases and 0 bases, there was a span of 19 bases. This CDR3 is built from 16 residues. The germline CDR1 and CDR2 sequences are SQVTM and ANQGSEA. The CDR3 here is CSVRPDGGPSTDTQYF. The CDR3 nucleotides read TGCAGCGTCCGACCCGACGGGGGCCCTAGCACAGATACGCAGTATTTT.

This clonotype has a handful of counts. The gene calls are TRBV7-9 and TRBJ1-2; a weak D match, TRBD1 (6 bases). The CDR3 spans 12 residues. The germline gives CDR1 SEHNR, CDR2 FQNEAQ (reference sequence). Trimming took off 8 bases at V and 7 bases at J, with 14 bases between the two ends. The CDR3 is CASSDGGPGYTF. The CDR3 DNA reads TGTGCCAGCTCGGACGGGGGGCCTGGCTACACCTTC.